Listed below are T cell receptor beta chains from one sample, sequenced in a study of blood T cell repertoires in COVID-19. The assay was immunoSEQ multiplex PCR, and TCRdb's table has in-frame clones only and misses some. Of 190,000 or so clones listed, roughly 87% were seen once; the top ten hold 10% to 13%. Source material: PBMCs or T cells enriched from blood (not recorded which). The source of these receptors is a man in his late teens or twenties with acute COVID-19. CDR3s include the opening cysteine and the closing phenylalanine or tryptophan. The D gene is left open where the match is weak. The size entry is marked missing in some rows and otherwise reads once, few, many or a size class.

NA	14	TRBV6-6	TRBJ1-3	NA	CASIRVSSGNTIYF	TGTGCCAGCATACGCGTCTCCTCTGGAAACACCATATATTTT
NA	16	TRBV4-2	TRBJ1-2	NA	CASSQDIRDFLYGYTF	TGTGCCAGCAGCCAAGATATCAGGGATTTCCTCTATGGCTACACCTTC
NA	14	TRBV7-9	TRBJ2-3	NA	CASSLEQEADTQYF	TGTGCCAGCAGCTTAGAACAGGAAGCAGATACGCAGTATTTT
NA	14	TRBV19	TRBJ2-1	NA	CASKEVAVYNEQFF	TGTGCCAGTAAGGAAGTAGCGGTCTACAATGAGCAGTTCTTC
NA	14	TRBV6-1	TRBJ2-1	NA	CASSEGGSGLEKFF	TGTGCCAGCAGTGAAGGGGGCAGTGGGCTAGAGAAGTTCTTC
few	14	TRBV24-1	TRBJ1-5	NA	CATSERISNQPQHF	TGTGCCACCAGTGAGAGGATTAGCAATCAGCCCCAGCATTTT
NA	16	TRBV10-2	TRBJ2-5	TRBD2	CASSEGALAGGETQYF	TGCGCCAGCAGTGAAGGAGCACTAGCGGGAGGGGAGACCCAGTACTTC
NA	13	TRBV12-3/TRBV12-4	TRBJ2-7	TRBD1	CASSPGQGGEQYF	TGTGCCAGCAGTCCGGGACAGGGAGGCGAGCAGTACTTC
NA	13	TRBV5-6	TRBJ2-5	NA	CASSLPGQETQYF	TGTGCCAGCAGCTTGCCAGGACAAGAGACCCAGTACTTC
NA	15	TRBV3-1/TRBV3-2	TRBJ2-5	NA	CASSQAKGTLKAQYF	TGTGCCAGCAGCCAAGCCAAGGGGACTCTCAAGGCCCAGTACTTC
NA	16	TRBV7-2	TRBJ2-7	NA	CASSLGVQATSYEQYF	TGTGCCAGCAGCTTAGGAGTACAGGCCACCTCCTACGAGCAGTACTTC
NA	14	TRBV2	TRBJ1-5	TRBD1	CASSGTGRNQPQHF	TGTGCCAGCAGTGGGACAGGACGCAATCAGCCCCAGCATTTT
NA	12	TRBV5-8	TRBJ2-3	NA	CASSLVADTQYF	TGTGCCAGCAGCTTGGTAGCAGATACGCAGTATTTT
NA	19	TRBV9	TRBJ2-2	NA	CASSVGGWDLASVTGELFF	TGTGCCAGCAGCGTAGGGGGATGGGATCTCGCTAGCGTTACCGGGGAGCTGTTTTTT
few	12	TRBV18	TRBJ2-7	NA	CASSPSGDEQYF	TGTGCCAGCTCGCCATCGGGGGACGAGCAGTACTTC
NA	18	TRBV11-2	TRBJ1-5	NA	CASSSGDMGMSSNQPQHF	TGTGCCAGCAGCTCAGGGGACATGGGGATGTCAAGCAATCAGCCCCAGCATTTT
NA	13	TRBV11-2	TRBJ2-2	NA	CASSLIEGGELFF	TGTGCCAGCAGCTTAATCGAGGGCGGGGAGCTGTTTTTT
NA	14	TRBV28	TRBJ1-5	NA	CASSFYSLNLPQHF	TGTGCCAGCAGTTTTTACAGTCTTAATCTGCCCCAGCATTTT
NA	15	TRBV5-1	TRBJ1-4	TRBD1	CASSPSTGGTEKLFF	TGCGCCAGCAGCCCGTCGACAGGGGGAACCGAAAAACTGTTTTTT
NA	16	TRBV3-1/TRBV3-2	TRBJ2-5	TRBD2	CASSQDLAGDQETQYF	TGTGCCAGCAGCCAAGATCTAGCGGGAGACCAAGAGACCCAGTACTTC
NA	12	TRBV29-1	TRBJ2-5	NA	CSVTVYQETQYF	TGCAGCGTCACAGTCTACCAAGAGACCCAGTACTTC
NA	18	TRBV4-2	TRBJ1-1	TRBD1	CASSPAPIQQGGMTEAFF	TGTGCCAGCAGCCCCGCCCCAATTCAACAGGGGGGAATGACTGAAGCTTTCTTT
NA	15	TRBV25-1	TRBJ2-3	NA	CASSGVTESTDTQYF	TGTGCCAGCAGTGGGGTGACAGAGAGCACAGATACGCAGTATTTT
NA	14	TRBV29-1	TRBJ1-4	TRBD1	CSVFTGTGKEKLFF	TGCAGCGTTTTCACCGGGACAGGCAAGGAAAAACTGTTTTTT
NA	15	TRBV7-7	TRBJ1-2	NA	CASIPDRPPNYGYTF	TGTGCTAGCATCCCCGACAGGCCCCCTAACTATGGCTACACCTTC
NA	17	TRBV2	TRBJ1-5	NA	CASTPEGETRGNQPQHF	TGTGCCAGCACCCCCGAGGGCGAGACCCGGGGAAATCAGCCCCAGCATTTT
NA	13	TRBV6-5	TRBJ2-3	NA	CASQGTYTDTQYF	TGTGCCAGCCAGGGAACTTACACAGATACGCAGTATTTT
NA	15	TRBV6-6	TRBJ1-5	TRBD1	CASSKGQGADQPQHF	TGTGCCAGCAGTAAAGGGCAGGGGGCGGATCAGCCCCAGCATTTT
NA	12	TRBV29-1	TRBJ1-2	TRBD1	CSVGTGNYGYTF	TGCAGCGTTGGGACAGGGAATTATGGCTACACCTTC
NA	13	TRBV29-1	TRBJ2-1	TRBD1	CSVETGSWAEQFF	TGCAGCGTTGAGACAGGGAGCTGGGCTGAGCAGTTCTTC
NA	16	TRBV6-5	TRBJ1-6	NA	CASSYRGFSYNSPLHF	TGTGCCAGCAGTTACCGCGGATTCTCCTATAATTCACCCCTCCACTTT
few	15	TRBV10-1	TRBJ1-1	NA	CASSETRRVNTEAFF	TGCGCCAGCAGTGAGACCAGGAGGGTGAACACTGAAGCTTTCTTT
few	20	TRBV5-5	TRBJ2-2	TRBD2	CASSLKIGLAGPKNTGELFF	TGTGCCAGCAGCTTAAAGATTGGACTAGCGGGACCAAAGAACACCGGGGAGCTGTTTTTT
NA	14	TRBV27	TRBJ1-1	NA	CASSFQDSNTEAFF	TGTGCCAGCAGTTTTCAGGACAGCAACACTGAAGCTTTCTTT
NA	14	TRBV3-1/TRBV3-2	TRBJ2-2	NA	CASSQAVNTGELFF	TGTGCCAGCAGCCAAGCGGTGAACACCGGGGAGCTGTTTTTT
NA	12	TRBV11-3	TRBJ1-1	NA	CASSGGSTEAFF	TGTGCCAGCAGCGGAGGTAGCACTGAAGCTTTCTTT
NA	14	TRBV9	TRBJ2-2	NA	CASSVETFTGELFF	TGTGCCAGCAGCGTAGAGACTTTCACCGGGGAGCTGTTTTTT
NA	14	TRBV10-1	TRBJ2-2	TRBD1	CASRVDREAGELFF	TGCGCCAGCAGGGTGGACAGGGAGGCCGGGGAGCTGTTTTTT
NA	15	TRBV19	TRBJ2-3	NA	CASSRGPSSTDTQYF	TGTGCCAGTAGTCGTGGCCCCTCTAGCACAGATACGCAGTATTTT
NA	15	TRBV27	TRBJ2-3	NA	CASSLQGIRTDTQYF	TGTGCCAGCAGTTTACAGGGTATTCGGACAGATACGCAGTATTTT
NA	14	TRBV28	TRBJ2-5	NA	CASSLQGTEETQYF	TGTGCCAGCAGCCTACAGGGCACCGAAGAGACCCAGTACTTC
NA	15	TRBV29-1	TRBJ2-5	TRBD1	CSVEVWDRGRETQYF	TGCAGCGTTGAAGTATGGGACAGGGGGCGTGAGACCCAGTACTTC
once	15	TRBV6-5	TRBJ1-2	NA	CASSSWSGTEYGYTF	TGTGCCAGCAGTTCCTGGTCAGGGACTGAGTATGGCTACACCTTC
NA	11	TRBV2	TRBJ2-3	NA	CASSDRDTQYF	TGTGCCAGCAGTGACAGAGATACGCAGTATTTT
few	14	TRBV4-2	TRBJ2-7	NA	CASSQGYNSYEQYF	TGTGCCAGCAGCCAAGGCTACAACAGCTACGAGCAGTACTTC
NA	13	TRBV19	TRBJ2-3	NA	CASSMNRGDTQYF	TGTGCCAGTAGTATGAACCGGGGGGATACGCAGTATTTT
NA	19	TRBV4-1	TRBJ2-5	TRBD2	CASSQEEMTSGRARETQYF	TGCGCCAGCAGCCAAGAGGAAATGACTAGCGGGAGGGCCCGTGAGACCCAGTACTTC
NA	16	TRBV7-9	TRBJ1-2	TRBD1	CASSPIAGGRDYGYTF	TGTGCCAGCAGCCCTATCGCAGGGGGCAGGGACTATGGCTACACCTTC
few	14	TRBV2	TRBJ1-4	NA	CASREGLQNEKLFF	TGTGCCAGCAGGGAGGGACTCCAGAATGAAAAACTGTTTTTT
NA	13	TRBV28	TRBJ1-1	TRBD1	CATQGAGGTEAFF	TGTGCCACCCAGGGGGCCGGGGGAACTGAAGCTTTCTTT
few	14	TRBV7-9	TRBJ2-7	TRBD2	CASSAPTSIYEQYF	TGTGCCAGCAGCGCCCCGACTAGCATCTACGAGCAGTACTTC
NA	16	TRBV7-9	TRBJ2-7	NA	CASSLAGTGSSYEQYF	TGTGCCAGCAGCTTAGCCGGGACTGGCAGCTCCTACGAGCAGTACTTC
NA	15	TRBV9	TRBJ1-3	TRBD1	CASSDGTVSGNTIYF	TGTGCCAGCAGCGACGGGACAGTCTCTGGAAACACCATATATTTT